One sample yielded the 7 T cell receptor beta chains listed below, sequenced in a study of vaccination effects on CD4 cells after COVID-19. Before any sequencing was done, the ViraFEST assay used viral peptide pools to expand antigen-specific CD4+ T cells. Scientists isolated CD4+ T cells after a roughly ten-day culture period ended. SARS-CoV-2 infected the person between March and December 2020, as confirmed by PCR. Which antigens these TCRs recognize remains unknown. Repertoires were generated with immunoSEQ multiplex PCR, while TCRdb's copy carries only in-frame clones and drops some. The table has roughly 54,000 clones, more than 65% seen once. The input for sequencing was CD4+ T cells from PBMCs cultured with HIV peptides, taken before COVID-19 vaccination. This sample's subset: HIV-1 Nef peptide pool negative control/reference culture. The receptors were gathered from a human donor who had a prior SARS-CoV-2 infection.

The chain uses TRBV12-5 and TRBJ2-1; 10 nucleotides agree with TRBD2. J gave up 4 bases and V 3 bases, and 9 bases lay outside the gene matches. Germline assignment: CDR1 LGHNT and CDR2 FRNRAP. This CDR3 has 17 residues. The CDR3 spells CASGFSGTSASYNEQFF. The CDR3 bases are TGTGCTAGTGGTTTCTCCGGGACTAGCGCATCATACAATGAGCAGTTCTTC. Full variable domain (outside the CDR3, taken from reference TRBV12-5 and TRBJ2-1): DARVTQTPRHKVTEMGQEVTMRCQPILGHNTVFWYRQTMMQGLELLAYFRNRAPLDDSGMPKDRFSAEMPDATLATLKIQPSEPRDSAVYFCASGFSGTSASYNEQFFGPGTRLTVL.

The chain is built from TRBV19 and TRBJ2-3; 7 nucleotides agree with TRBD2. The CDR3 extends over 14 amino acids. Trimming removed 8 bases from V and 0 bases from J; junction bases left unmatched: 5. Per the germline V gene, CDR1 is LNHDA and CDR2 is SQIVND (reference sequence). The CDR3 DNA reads TGTGCCAGTCGCTATAGCGGGAGCACAGATACGCAGTATTTT. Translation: CASRYSGSTDTQYF.

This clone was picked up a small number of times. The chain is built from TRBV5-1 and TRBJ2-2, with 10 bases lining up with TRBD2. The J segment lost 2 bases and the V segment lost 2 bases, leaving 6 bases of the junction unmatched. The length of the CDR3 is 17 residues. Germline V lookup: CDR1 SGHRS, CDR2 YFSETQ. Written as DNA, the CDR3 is TGCGCCAGCAGCTTCGGAGCGGGAGGGCTTAACACCGGGGAGCTGTTTTTT. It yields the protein CASSFGAGGLNTGELFF.

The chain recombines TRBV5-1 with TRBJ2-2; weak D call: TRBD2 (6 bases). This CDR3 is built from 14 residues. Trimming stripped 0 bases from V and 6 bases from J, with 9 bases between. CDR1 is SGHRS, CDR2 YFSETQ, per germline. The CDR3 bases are TGCGCCAGCAGCTTGGTGGAGGGCGCCGGGGAGCTGTTTTTT. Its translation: CASSLVEGAGELFF.

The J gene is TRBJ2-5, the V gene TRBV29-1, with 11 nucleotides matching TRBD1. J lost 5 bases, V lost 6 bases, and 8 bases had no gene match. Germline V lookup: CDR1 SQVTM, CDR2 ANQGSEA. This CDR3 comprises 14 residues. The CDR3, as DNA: TGCAGCGTGTCGGGACAGGGGGTCAGGGAGACCCAGTACTTC. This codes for CSVSGQGVRETQYF.

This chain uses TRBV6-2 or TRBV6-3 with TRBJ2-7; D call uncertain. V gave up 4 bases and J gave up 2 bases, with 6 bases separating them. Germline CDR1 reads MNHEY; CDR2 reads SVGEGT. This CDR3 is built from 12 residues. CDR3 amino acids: CASSSLTYEQYF. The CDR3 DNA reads TGTGCCAGCAGTTCCCTGACCTACGAGCAGTACTTC.

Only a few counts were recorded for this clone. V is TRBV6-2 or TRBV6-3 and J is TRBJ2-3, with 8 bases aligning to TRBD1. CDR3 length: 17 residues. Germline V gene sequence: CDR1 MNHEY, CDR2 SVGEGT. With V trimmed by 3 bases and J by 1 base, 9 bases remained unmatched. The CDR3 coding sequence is TGTGCCAGCAGTTATAAATCAGGGGGCGACGGCACAGATACGCAGTATTTT. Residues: CASSYKSGGDGTDTQYF.